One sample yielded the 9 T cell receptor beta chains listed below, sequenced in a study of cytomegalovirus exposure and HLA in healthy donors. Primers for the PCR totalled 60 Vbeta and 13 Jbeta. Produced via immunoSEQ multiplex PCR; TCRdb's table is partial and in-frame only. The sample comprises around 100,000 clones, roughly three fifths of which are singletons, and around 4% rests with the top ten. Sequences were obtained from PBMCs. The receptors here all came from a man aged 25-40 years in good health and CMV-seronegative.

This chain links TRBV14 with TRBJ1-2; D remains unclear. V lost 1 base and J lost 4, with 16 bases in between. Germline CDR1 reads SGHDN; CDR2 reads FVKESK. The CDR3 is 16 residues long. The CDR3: CASSQGSTDGVYGYTF. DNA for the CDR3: TGTGCCAGCAGCCAAGGGTCGACGGACGGGGTCTATGGCTACACCTTC.

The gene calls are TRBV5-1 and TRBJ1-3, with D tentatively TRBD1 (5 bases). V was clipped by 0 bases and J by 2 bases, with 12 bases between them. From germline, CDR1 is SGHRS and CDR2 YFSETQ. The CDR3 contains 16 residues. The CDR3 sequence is CASSLEAGFPGNTIYF. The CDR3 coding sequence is TGCGCCAGCAGCTTGGAGGCAGGGTTTCCTGGAAACACCATATATTTT.

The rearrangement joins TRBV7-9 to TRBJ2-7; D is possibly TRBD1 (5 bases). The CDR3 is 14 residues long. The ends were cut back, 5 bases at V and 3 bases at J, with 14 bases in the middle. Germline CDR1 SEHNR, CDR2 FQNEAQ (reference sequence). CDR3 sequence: CASSDLRQIYEQYF. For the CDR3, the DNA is TGTGCCAGCAGCGACCTCCGACAGATCTACGAGCAGTACTTC.

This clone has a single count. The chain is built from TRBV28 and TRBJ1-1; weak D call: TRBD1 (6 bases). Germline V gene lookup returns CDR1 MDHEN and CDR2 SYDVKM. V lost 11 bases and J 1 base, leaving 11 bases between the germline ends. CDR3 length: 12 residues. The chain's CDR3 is CAGRTANTEAFF. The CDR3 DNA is TGTGCCGGAAGGACAGCGAACACTGAAGCTTTCTTT.

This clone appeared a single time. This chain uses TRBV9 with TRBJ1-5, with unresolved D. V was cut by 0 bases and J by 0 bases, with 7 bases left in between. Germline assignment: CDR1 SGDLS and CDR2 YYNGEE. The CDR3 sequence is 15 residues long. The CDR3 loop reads CASSVGYNSNQPQHF. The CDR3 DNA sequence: TGTGCCAGCAGCGTAGGATACAATAGCAATCAGCCCCAGCATTTT.

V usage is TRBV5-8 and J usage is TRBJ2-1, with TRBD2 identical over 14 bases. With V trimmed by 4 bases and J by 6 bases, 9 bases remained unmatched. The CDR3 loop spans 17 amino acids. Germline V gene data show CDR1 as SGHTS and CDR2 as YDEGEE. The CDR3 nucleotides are TGTGCCAGCAGCCCCGGGACTAGCGGGAGACCAGGCAATGAGCAGTTCTTC. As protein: CASSPGTSGRPGNEQFF.

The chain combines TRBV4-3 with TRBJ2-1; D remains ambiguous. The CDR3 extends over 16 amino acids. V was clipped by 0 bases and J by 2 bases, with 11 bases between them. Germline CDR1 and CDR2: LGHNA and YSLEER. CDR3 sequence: CASSQDPSVTYNEQFF. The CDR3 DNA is TGCGCCAGCAGCCAAGATCCGTCAGTAACCTACAATGAGCAGTTCTTC.

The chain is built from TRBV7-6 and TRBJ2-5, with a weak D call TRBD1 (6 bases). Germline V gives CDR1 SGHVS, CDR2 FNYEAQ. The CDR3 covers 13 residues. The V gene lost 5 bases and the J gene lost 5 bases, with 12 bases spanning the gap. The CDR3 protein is CASSAQGYETQYF. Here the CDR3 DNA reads TGTGCCAGCAGCGCACAGGGATATGAGACCCAGTACTTC.

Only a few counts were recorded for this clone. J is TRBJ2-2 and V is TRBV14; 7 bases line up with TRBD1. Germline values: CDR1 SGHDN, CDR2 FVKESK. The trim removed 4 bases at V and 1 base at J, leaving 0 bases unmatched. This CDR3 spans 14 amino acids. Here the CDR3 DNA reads TGTGCCAGCAGCCGACAGGGGAACACCGGGGAGCTGTTTTTT. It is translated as CASSRQGNTGELFF.